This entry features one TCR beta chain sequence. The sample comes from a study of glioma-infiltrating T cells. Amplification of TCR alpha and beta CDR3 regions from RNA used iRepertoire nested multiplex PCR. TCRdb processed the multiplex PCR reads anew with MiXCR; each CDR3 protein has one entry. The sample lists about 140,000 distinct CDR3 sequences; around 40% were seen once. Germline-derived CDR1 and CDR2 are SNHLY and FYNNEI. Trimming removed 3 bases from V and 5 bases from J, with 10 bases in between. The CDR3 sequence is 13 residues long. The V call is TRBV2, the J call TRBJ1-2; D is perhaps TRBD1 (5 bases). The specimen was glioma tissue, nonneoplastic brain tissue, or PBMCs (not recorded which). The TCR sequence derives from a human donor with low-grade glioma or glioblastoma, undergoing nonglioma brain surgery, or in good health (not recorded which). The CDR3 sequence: CASSEGRGYGYTF. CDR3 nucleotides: TGTGCCAGCAGTGAGGGCCGGGGGTATGGCTACACCTTC.